One and the same sample provided the 9 T cell receptor beta chains below, sequenced in a study of T cells after yellow fever vaccination. In TCRdb, the 5' RACE reads were re-called with MiXCR into one record per CDR3 protein. This table has 450,000 to 550,000 distinct CDR3 sequences, roughly a fifth appearing once. The starting material was PBMCs, obtained 21 days after the first yellow fever vaccination. Receptors originate from a man younger than 35 who received the YFV17D yellow fever vaccine.

The V call is TRBV9, the J call TRBJ1-1; TRBD1 aligns across 8 bases. The trim removed 4 bases at V and 5 bases at J, leaving 13 bases unmatched. The CDR3 runs to 16 residues. Per the germline V gene, CDR1 is SGDLS and CDR2 is YYNGEE. CDR3 in DNA: TGTGCCAGCAGCTCTATTCCAGGGGGCGGGTGGACTGAAGCTTTCTTT. This translates into CASSSIPGGGWTEAFF.

The chain is built from TRBV3-1 and TRBJ2-5; no reliable D call. The CDR3 is 13 amino acids. The V end lost 5 bases, the J end lost 5 bases, and 12 bases lay between the germline ends. Looked up from germline, CDR1 is LGHDT and CDR2 is YNNKEL (reference sequence). The CDR3 protein is CASSNETHETQYF. The DNA of the CDR3 is TGTGCCAGCAGCAACGAGACCCACGAGACCCAGTACTTC.

This clonotype was observed a handful of times. J is TRBJ1-1 and V is TRBV7-9; 7 bases line up with TRBD1. This CDR3 spans 14 amino acids. The germline gives CDR1 SEHNR, CDR2 FQNEAQ (reference sequence). V gave up 5 bases and J gave up 1 base; unmatched junction bases: 4. CDR3 protein: CASSVSGGNTEAFF. The CDR3, as DNA: TGTGCCAGCAGCGTATCAGGGGGGAACACTGAAGCTTTCTTT.

This chain connects TRBV30 to TRBJ1-2; 9 nucleotides match TRBD1. The CDR3 sequence is 13 residues long. The trim removed 3 bases at V and 5 bases at J, leaving 4 bases unmatched. From germline, CDR1 is GTSNPN and CDR2 SVGIG (reference sequence). The CDR3 nucleotides read TGTGCCTGGAGACCGGGACAGGGATATGGCTACACCTTC. It encodes CAWRPGQGYGYTF.

This clonotype was recorded once. This sequence joins TRBV28 and TRBJ2-3; D unresolved. This CDR3 region has 17 residues. The germline gives CDR1 MDHEN, CDR2 SYDVKM. V lost 4 bases and J 0 bases, leaving 17 bases between the germline ends. CDR3 protein: CASSSHLDGASTDTQYF. CDR3 bases: TGTGCCAGCAGTTCGCATCTAGACGGAGCTAGCACAGATACGCAGTATTTT.

The chain recombines TRBV29-1 with TRBJ2-3; 9 nucleotides match TRBD2. The V gene end was trimmed by 6 bases and the J gene end by 2 bases; junction bases not matched to a gene: 6. CDR1 and CDR2 (germline): SQVTM, ANQGSEA. The CDR3 extends over 14 amino acids. CDR3 coding DNA: TGCAGCGTACGTCTAGCGGGGCTCACAGATACGCAGTATTTT. Protein: CSVRLAGLTDTQYF.

This clonotype was observed a few times. V gene TRBV5-6 combines with J gene TRBJ1-2; the D gene is possibly TRBD1 (6 bases). Germline assignment: CDR1 SGHDT and CDR2 YYEEEE. The CDR3 runs 14 residues. With 5 bases removed from V and 4 bases from J, the gap between germline ends came to 15 bases. CDR3 in amino acids: CASRPDRPAYGYTF. The DNA of the CDR3 is TGTGCCAGCAGACCTGACAGGCCTGCCTATGGCTACACCTTC.

This clonotype was counted many times. The CDR3 region has the DNA TGCAGTGCTAGCGAAGGCAGGAAGGGATCTAGGTACAATGAGCAGTTCTTC. Its protein is CSASEGRKGSRYNEQFF. This chain uses TRBV20-1 with TRBJ2-1, with no clear D. V was pared by 3 bases and J by 4 bases, with 22 bases between. From germline, CDR1 is DFQATT and CDR2 SNEGSKA (reference sequence). This CDR3 region has 17 residues.

The chain joins TRBV12-3 or TRBV12-4 to TRBJ1-4; no firm D call. V was cut by 7 bases and J by 8 bases, with 14 bases left in between. This CDR3 contains 13 residues. CDR3 sequence: CASKTSGGEKLFF. CDR3 coding DNA: TGTGCCAGCAAGACCAGTGGTGGCGAAAAACTGTTTTTT.